This T cell receptor beta chain emerged from a study of T cells in localized non-small cell lung cancer. Notes on the study in general: Researchers found a median approximately 60 of the top 100 tumor clones in adjacent lung. Investigators sequenced only a single tumor region, leaving heterogeneity possible.

This clone counts as large. Its matching antigen is unknown. Sequencing was performed with immunoSEQ multiplex PCR; in TCRdb, only in-frame clones are kept and a portion is missing. Here the sample spans some 1,000 clones, 23% being singletons. Looked up from germline, CDR1 is SGDLS and CDR2 is YYNGEE. This CDR3 has 15 residues. Trimming at V came to 0 bases and at J to 8 bases, leaving 7 bases not matched to a gene. This sample comprised normal lung tissue next to the tumor, obtained before any cancer treatment. The chain couples TRBV9 to TRBJ2-1, with TRBD2 identical over 8 bases. The origin of this receptor is a male donor aged 60 or older with stage I lung adenocarcinoma. CDR3 amino acids: CASSVDGRGADEQFF. DNA for the CDR3: TGTGCCAGCAGCGTAGACGGGAGGGGGGCGGATGAGCAGTTCTTC.